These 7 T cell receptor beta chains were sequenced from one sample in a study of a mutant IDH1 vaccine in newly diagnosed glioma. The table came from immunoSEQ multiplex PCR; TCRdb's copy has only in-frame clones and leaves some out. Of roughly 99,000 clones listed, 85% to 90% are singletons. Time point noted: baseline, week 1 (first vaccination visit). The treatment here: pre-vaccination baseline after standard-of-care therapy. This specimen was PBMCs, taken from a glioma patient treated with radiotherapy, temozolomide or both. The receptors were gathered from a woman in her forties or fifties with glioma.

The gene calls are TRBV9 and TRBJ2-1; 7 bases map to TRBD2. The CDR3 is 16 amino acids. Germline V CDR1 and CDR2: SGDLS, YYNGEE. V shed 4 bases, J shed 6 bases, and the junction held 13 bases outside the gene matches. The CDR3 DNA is TGTGCCAGCAGCCACGACCCCACCGGGACTATCAATGAGCAGTTCTTC. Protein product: CASSHDPTGTINEQFF.

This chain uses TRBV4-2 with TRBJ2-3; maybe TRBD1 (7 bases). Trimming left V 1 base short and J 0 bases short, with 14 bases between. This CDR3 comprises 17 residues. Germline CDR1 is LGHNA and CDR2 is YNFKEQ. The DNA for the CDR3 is TGTGCCAGCAGCCAAGGAGGGGGCGGGGCTAGCACAGATACGCAGTATTTT. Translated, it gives CASSQGGGGASTDTQYF.

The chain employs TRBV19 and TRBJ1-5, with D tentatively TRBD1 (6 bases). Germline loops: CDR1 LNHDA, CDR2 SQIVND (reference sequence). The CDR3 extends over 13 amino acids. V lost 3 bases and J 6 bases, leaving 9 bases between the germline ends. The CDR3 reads CASSINRAQPQHF. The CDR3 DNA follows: TGTGCCAGTAGTATTAACAGGGCTCAGCCCCAGCATTTT.

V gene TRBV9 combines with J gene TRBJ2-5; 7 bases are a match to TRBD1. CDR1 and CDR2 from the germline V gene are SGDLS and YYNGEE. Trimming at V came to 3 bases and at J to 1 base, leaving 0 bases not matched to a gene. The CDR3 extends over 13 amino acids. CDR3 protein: CASSEGAQETQYF. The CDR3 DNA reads TGTGCCAGCAGCGAGGGGGCCCAAGAGACCCAGTACTTC.

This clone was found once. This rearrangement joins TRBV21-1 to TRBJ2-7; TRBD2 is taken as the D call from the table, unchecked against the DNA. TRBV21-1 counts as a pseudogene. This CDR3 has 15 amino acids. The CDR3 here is CASSKASGSAYEQYF. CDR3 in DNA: TGTGCCAGCAGCAAAGCTAGCGGGAGCGCTTACGAGCAGTACTTC.

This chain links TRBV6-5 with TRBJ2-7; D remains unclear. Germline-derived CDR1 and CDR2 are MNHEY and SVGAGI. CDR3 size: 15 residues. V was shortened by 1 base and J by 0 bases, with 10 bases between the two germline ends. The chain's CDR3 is CASSYFSRNSYEQYF. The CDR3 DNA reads TGTGCCAGCAGTTACTTTTCTCGGAACTCCTACGAGCAGTACTTC.

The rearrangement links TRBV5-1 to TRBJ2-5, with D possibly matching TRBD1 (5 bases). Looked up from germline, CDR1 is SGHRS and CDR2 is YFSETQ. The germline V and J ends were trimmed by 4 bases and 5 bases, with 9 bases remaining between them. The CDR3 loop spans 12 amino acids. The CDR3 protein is CASSPGLETQYF. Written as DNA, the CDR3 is TGCGCCAGCAGCCCAGGGTTGGAGACCCAGTACTTC.